This T cell receptor (beta chain) appears in the sequencing data of a study of T cells in Graves' hyperthyroidism and ophthalmopathy. Study-level results: It was a median about 6.5 months before onset that the model predicted ophthalmopathy. Separating ophthalmopathy from stable hyperthyroidism was achieved by a 13 V-J model.

From RNA transcripts, TCR beta CDR3 regions were amplified. First-round RT-PCR targeting the TCR CDR3 was performed with the HTBI primer set. TCRdb independently ran MiXCR on the multiplex PCR reads; one entry per CDR3 protein. The data contain more than 500,000 distinct CDR3 sequences, roughly 15% of them singletons. This clonotype appeared many times. As yet, its antigen is unknown. Per germline, CDR1 SEHNR and CDR2 FQNEAQ (reference sequence). Deletions cut 3 bases from V and 3 bases from J, with 9 bases between. This CDR3 is 13 amino acids long. The clonotype comes from a woman aged 40 to 49 with Graves' ophthalmopathy. The chain couples TRBV7-9 to TRBJ2-7; D not certain. Specimen: blood. This CDR3 reads CASSLFNYYEQYF. CDR3 sequence (DNA): TGTGCCAGCAGCTTGTTTAACTACTACGAGCAGTACTTC. The variable domain in full, with the rest retrieved from reference TRBV7-9 and TRBJ2-7, is DTGVSQNPRHKITKRGQNVTFRCDPISEHNRLYWYRQTLGQGPEFLTYFQNEAQLEKSRLLSDRFSAERPKGSFSTLEIQRTEQGDSAMYLCASSLFNYYEQYFGPGTRLTVT.